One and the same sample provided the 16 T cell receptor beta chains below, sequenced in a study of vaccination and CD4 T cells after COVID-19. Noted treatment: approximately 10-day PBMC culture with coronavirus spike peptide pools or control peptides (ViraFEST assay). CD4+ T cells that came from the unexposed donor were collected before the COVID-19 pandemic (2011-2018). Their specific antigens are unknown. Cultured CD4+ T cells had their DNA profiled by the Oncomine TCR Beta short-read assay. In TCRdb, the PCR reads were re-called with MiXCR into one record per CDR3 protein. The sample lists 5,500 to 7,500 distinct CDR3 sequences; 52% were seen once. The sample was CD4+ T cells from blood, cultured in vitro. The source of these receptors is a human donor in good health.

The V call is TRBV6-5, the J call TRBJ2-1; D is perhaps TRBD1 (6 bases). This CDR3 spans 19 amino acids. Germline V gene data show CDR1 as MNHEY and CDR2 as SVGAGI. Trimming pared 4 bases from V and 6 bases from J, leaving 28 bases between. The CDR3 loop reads CASSFRGGWGTLASNEQFF. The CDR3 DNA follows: TGTGCCAGCAGTTTTCGAGGGGGTTGGGGAACCCTAGCTAGCAATGAGCAGTTCTTC.

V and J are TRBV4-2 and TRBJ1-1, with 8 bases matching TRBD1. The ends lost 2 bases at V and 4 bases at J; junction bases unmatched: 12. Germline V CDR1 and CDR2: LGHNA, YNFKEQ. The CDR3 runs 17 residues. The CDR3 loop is CASSQFQGALRGTEAFF. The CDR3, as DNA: TGTGCCAGCAGCCAATTTCAGGGGGCGCTTAGGGGCACTGAAGCTTTCTTT.

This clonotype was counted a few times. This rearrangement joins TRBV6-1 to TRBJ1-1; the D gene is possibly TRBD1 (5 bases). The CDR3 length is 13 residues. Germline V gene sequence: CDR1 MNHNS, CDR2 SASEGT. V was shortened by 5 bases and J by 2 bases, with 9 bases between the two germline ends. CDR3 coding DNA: TGTGCCAGCAGTCCCGACAGTAACACTGAAGCTTTCTTT. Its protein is CASSPDSNTEAFF.

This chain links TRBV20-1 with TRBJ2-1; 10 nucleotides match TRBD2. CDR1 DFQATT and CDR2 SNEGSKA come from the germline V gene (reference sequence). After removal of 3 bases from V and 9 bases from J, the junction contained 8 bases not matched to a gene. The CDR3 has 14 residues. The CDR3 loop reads CSASRGSGRTEQFF. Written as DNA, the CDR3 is TGCAGTGCTAGTCGGGGTAGCGGGAGGACTGAGCAGTTCTTC.

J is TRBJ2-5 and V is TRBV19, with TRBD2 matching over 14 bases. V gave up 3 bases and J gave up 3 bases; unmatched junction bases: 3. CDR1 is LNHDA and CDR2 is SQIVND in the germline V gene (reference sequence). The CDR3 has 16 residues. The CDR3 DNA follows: TGTGCCAGTAGTATGAGACTAGCGGGAGGGAAAGAGACCCAGTACTTC. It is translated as CASSMRLAGGKETQYF.

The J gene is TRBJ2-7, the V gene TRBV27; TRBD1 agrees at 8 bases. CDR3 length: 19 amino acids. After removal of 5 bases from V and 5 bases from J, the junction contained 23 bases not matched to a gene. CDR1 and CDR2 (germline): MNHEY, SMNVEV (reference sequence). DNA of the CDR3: TGTGCCAGCAGTAAAAGGGGGACAGGCATCCTGCCCCTTTTGGACGAGCAGTACTTC. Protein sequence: CASSKRGTGILPLLDEQYF.

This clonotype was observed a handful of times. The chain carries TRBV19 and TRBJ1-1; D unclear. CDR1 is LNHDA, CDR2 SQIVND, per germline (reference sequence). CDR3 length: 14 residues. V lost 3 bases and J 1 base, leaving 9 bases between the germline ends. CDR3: CASSILGPNTEAFF. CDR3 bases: TGTGCCAGTAGTATTTTGGGCCCGAACACTGAAGCTTTCTTT.

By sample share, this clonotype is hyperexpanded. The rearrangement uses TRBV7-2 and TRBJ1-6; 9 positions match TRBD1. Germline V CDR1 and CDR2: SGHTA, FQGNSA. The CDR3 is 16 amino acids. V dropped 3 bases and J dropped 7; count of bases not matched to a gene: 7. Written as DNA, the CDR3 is TGTGCCAGCAGCTTGGACAGGGGAATTGGGAATTCACCCCTCCACTTT. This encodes CASSLDRGIGNSPLHF.

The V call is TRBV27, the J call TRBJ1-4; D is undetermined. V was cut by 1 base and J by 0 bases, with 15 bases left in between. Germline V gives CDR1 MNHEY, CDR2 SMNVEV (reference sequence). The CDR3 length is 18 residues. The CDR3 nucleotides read TGTGCCAGCAGTTTATTCCCGCCAGAAGCTTCAACTAATGAAAAACTGTTTTTT. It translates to CASSLFPPEASTNEKLFF.

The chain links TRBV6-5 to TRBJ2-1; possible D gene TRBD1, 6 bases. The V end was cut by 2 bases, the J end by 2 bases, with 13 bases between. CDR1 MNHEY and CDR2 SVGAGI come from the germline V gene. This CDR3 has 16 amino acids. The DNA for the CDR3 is TGTGCCAGCAGTTACAAAGACAGGAACACCTACAATGAGCAGTTCTTC. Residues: CASSYKDRNTYNEQFF.

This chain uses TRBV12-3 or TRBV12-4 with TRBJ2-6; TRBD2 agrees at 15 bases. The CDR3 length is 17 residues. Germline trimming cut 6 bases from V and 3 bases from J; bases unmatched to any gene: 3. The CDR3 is CASRGLAGGHGANVLTF. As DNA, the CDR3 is TGTGCCAGCAGGGGACTAGCGGGAGGTCATGGGGCCAACGTCCTGACTTTC.

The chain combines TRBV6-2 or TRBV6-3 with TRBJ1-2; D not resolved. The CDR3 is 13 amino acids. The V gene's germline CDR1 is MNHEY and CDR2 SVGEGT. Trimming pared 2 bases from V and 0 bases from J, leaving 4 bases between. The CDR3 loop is CASSYASNYGYTF. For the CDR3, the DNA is TGTGCCAGCAGTTACGCCTCTAACTATGGCTACACCTTC.

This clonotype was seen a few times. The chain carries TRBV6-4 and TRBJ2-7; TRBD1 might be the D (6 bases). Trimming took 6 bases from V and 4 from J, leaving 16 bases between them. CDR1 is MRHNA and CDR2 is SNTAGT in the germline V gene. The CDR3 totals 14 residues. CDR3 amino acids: CASSPTGEPYEQYF. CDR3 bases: TGTGCCAGCAGCCCGACAGGAGAACCATACGAGCAGTACTTC.

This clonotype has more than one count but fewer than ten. The CDR3 DNA follows: TGTGCCAGCAGCCTCGGGACAGGGGGCAATCAGCCCCAGCATTTT. Protein product: CASSLGTGGNQPQHF. J is TRBJ1-5 and V is TRBV7-8; 10 nucleotides line up with TRBD1. This CDR3 contains 15 residues. V lost 5 bases, J lost 2 bases, and 3 bases stayed unmatched. In germline, CDR1 is SGHVS, CDR2 FQNEAQ.

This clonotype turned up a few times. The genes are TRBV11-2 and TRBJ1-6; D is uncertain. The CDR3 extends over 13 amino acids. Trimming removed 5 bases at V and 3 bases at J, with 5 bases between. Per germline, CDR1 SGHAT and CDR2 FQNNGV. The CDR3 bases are TGTGCCAGCAGCACCCACTATAATTCACCCCTCCACTTT. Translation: CASSTHYNSPLHF.

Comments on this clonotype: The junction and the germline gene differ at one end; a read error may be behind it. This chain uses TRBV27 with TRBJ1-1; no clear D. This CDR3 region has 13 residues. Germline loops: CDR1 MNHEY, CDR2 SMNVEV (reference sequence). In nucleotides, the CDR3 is TGTGTCAGCAGTTTTACTGTTAGCACTGAAGCTTTCTTT. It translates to CVSSFTVSTEAFF.